These 3 T cell receptor beta chains share one sample of origin, sequenced in a study of blood T cell repertoires in COVID-19. The method was immunoSEQ multiplex PCR; TCRdb's version includes in-frame clones alone and lacks a portion of them. The sample records tens of thousands of clones, about 80% being singletons. Material: peripheral blood. These receptor sequences come from a human donor in a cohort sampled during active COVID-19.

The rearrangement uses TRBV5-1 and TRBJ2-1, with 9 bases that match TRBD2. This CDR3 spans 13 amino acids. With 5 bases clipped from V and 10 bases from J, the junction kept 7 bases outside the gene matches. CDR1 SGHRS and CDR2 YFSETQ come from the germline V gene. CDR3: CASSQGAGGEQFF. The CDR3, as DNA: TGCGCCAGCAGTCAAGGGGCGGGAGGGGAGCAGTTCTTC.

This CDR3 is CASSLPLAGGTYNEQFF. The CDR3 nucleotides read TGTGCCAGCAGCTTACCACTAGCGGGGGGAACCTACAATGAGCAGTTCTTC. The J gene is TRBJ2-1, the V gene TRBV5-6; 12 nucleotides match TRBD2. The V segment lost 2 bases and the J segment 2 bases; nucleotides outside the gene matches: 5. The CDR3 extends over 17 amino acids. Germline CDR1 reads SGHDT; CDR2 reads YYEEEE.

This clone was found a few times. The chain combines TRBV5-4 with TRBJ2-7, with TRBD2 matching 8 bases. The V gene's germline CDR1 is SGHNT and CDR2 YYREEE (reference sequence). J lost 2 bases, V lost 4 bases, and 8 bases had no gene match. This CDR3 has 15 residues. The CDR3 is CASSERGGLAYEQYF. CDR3 DNA: TGTGCCAGCAGCGAACGGGGGGGCCTGGCCTACGAGCAGTACTTC.